The text below deals with one T cell receptor beta chain. Its recognized antigen is unknown. Base qualities are not at hand, and no much larger clone is one base apart. The entry originates in a study of shared clonotypes between healthy human individuals (TCRdb year 2020). The study in broad terms: A couple of women and three men aged 18 to 49 years were included in the cohort. Per donor, leukapheresis produced somewhere between about 0.94 and 9 billion PBMCs. To estimate repertoire size and how much clonotype sharing occurs between individuals, the study deeply sequenced the blood TCR repertoires of five or six healthy adults. Per donor, three plates each were used for CD4 naive and CD4 memory, two for CD8 naive, and one for CD8 memory. To increase sequencing depth and limit assay-specific biases, TCR repertoire library preparation and sequencing were carried out by different laboratories using diverse techniques. On the study overall, not on this receptor specifically: Based on pairwise subsampling, the degree of clonotype sharing among donors was expected to be affected by sequencing depth. Sampling was restricted to blood, and TCR repertoires in tissue are likely to differ from TCR repertoires in blood. Naive subsets generally had larger estimated clonotype richness than memory subsets did. Incomplete sequencing was indicated by rarefaction of sorted-subset datasets, despite the large sequencing depth. The genetic and exposure-history diversity represented was limited by the small number of donors. About 5% of naive CD4, more than 3% of naive CD8, approximately 2% of memory CD4, and 0.4% of memory CD8 clonotypes were shared across a few donors. Compared with non-shared clonotypes, clonotypes shared by all four sorted-subset donors had higher generation probabilities.

From the germline V gene, CDR1 is SGHRS and CDR2 is YFSETQ. Germline trimming amounts to 4 bases on V and 4 bases on J, with 4 as the count of junction bases outside the gene matches. From its cysteine to its phenylalanine, the CDR3 spans 13 amino acids. Of the read, only the CDR3 DNA is kept; its 39 bases are in frame from base 1. Donors were healthy HIV-negative adults with no recently reported acute infections or vaccinations. Every donor was a Caucasian adult living in Nashville, Tennessee, USA. CD4+ T cells were enriched through magnetic negative selection, after which naive cells were positively selected on CD45RA and the remaining negative fraction served as the memory subset. Blood was obtained by leukapheresis, after which PBMCs were separated by Ficoll-Histopaque density gradient centrifugation and cryopreserved in liquid nitrogen vapor phase. Analytical flow cytometry was used to check the purity and quantity of each magnetically sorted T cell population. Each sorted fraction had its genomic DNA isolated and then quantified by UV absorbance on a Nanodrop 2000c.

Using the deep immunoSEQ assay, multiplex PCR amplified TCR CDR3 regions from genomic DNA. Genomic DNA extracted from each cell subset was distributed evenly over all wells of several immunoSEQ 96-well plates, and each plate served as one replicate. For sorted subsets, about 200 ng genomic DNA, equal to 30,000 to 35,000 T cell genomes, was loaded into each replicate PCR. Purified libraries were quantified with a Qubit 3.0 fluorometer, sized on a Bioanalyzer 2100, and re-quantified with the KAPA Library Quantification kit. Every immunoSEQ 96-well plate was sequenced on a separate single-read 150-cycle Illumina NextSeq 550 flow cell. The paper's processing steps were these. Because only junctional sequences without quality scores were contained in the immunoSEQ output, filtering matching that applied to full-length reads could not be performed. Sequences were annotated with PyIR, a Python wrapper for IgBLAST v1.9, and V/J genes and CDR3 were assigned using IMGT germline references. Any read was removed if the V/J assignment was weak (E-value above 1e-6), the CDR3 was missing, or the read contained stop codons, out-of-frame junctions, or ambiguous translated residues. V3J clonotypes were defined by identical inferred V gene, J gene, and CDR3 amino acid sequence. To compute the percentage overlap between repertoires, the number of shared unique clonotypes was divided by the size of the smaller repertoire. Three approaches were used to assess repertoire richness: RTK rarefaction, the Chao1 estimator, and Recon v2.1 estimates of unobserved clonotypes. Generation probabilities for all TCRbeta clonotypes obtained by the gDNA method from a handful of donors were computed using OLGA. This is the immuneACCESS table as TCRdb keeps it, with only in-frame sequences that have V and J called. A part of the clones is gone; compared with another copy, unresolved V genes explain less than half, and the rest is unexplained. Clone size and V and J calls were adopted from that table, with D and trimming inferred from the DNA. This sample is represented by more than 2,000,000 clones; 93% of them were singletons. The leading ten clones occupy about 0.39% of the sample.

The receptor chain draws on TRBV5-1 and TRBJ1-1, and 7 bases in between align with TRBD1. This TCR was recovered from a man younger than 30 in good health. Some clones in this sample may be carry-over from other donors' samples. The sequenced sample consisted of naive CD4+ T cells from PBMCs. The cell subset or site label for this specimen denotes: CD45RA+ positively selected. The CDR3 in this case is CASSRDSLTEAFF. Read as DNA, the sequence is TGCGCCAGCAGCAGGGACAGTCTCACTGAAGCTTTCTTT.